The next 16 T cell receptor beta chains were all read from a single sample in a study of cytomegalovirus exposure and HLA in healthy donors (dated by TCRdb to 2015 to 2018). The library was built by means of the immunoSEQ multiplex PCR assay. For the multiplex PCR, a mixture combining 60 forward primers for TCR Vbeta segments and 13 reverse primers for TCR Jbeta segments was used. Here the immuneACCESS table is served through TCRdb, limited to in-frame sequences with V and J called. Missing clones are a known gap in these copies; in checked studies unresolved V genes cover under half, and the rest lacks a known reason. This sample gives under 200,000 clones in total; 80% to 90% of them show up just once. Together, the top ten hold roughly 1.9% of the sample. Sequencing was done on a sample of PBMCs. The source of these receptors is a man in his late teens or twenties in good health and CMV-seronegative.

The chain has TRBV16 and TRBJ1-5; D is unclear. V was shortened by 0 bases and J by 3 bases, with 9 bases between the two germline ends. The CDR3 contains 15 residues. The germline V gene encodes CDR1 KGHSY and CDR2 FQNENV. CDR3 loop: CASSQSGQFNQPQHF. CDR3 in DNA: TGTGCCAGCAGCCAATCGGGCCAGTTCAATCAGCCCCAGCATTTT. Based on the CDR3 plus reference TRBV16 and TRBJ1-5, the full variable domain is GEEVAQTPKHLVRGEGQKAKLYCAPIKGHSYVFWYQQVLKNEFKFLISFQNENVFDETGMPKERFSAKCLPNSPCSLEIQATKLEDSAVYFCASSQSGQFNQPQHFGDGTRLSIL.

The chain links TRBV6-5 to TRBJ2-5; 7 bases line up with TRBD1. The J call is uncertain, as TRBJ2-7 better fits the DNA end. Per the germline V gene, CDR1 is MNHEY and CDR2 is SVGAGI. This CDR3 is built from 15 residues. The CDR3 nucleotides are TGTGCCAGCAGTCGCTCCGACAGGGCAGTCTACGAGCAGTACTTC. This sequence encodes CASSRSDRAVYEQYF.

The chain links TRBV6-1 to TRBJ1-4; a weak D match, TRBD1 (5 bases). Germline CDR1 MNHNS, CDR2 SASEGT. The CDR3 totals 15 residues. The germline V and J ends were trimmed by 2 bases and 3 bases, with 10 bases remaining between them. CDR3 protein: CASSELQGSNEKLFF. DNA for the CDR3: TGTGCCAGCAGTGAACTCCAGGGCTCTAATGAAAAACTGTTTTTT.

In this sample, this clone turned up once. The rearrangement links TRBV5-4 to TRBJ2-1, with D perhaps matching TRBD1 (6 bases). The CDR3 totals 14 residues. CDR1 SGHNT and CDR2 YYREEE come from the germline V gene (reference sequence). V lost 4 bases and J lost 2, with 10 bases in between. The CDR3 reads CASSQGTTYNEQFF. CDR3 bases: TGTGCCAGCAGCCAAGGGACAACCTACAATGAGCAGTTCTTC.

This sequence joins TRBV2 and TRBJ1-6; D may be TRBD1 (6 bases). CDR1 is SNHLY, CDR2 FYNNEI, per germline. The CDR3 totals 16 residues. V was trimmed by 6 bases and J by 5 bases, leaving 17 bases between them. The CDR3 coding sequence is TGTGCCAGCAGCGTCTACAGGGTTGGTAATAATTCACCCCTCCACTTT. Translation gives CASSVYRVGNNSPLHF.

V gene TRBV14 combines with J gene TRBJ1-1, with D maybe TRBD1 (5 bases). This CDR3 is 14 amino acids long. Germline-derived CDR1 and CDR2 are SGHDN and FVKESK. Trimming shortened V by 5 bases and J by 4 bases, and 14 bases separated the two germline ends. The CDR3 protein is CASSSTPGGTEAFF. CDR3 bases: TGTGCCAGCAGCTCCACCCCGGGGGGCACTGAAGCTTTCTTT. Based on the CDR3 plus reference TRBV14 and TRBJ1-1, the full variable domain is EAGVTQFPSHSVIEKGQTVTLRCDPISGHDNLYWYRRVMGKEIKFLLHFVKESKQDESGMPNNRFLAERTGGTYSTLKVQPAELEDSGVYFCASSSTPGGTEAFFGQGTRLTVV.

This clone was observed a few times. The rearrangement joins TRBV7-9 to TRBJ1-4; D remains ambiguous. The CDR3 length is 14 residues. The germline V gene encodes CDR1 SEHNR and CDR2 FQNEAQ (reference sequence). The germline V and J ends were trimmed by 0 bases and 5 bases, with 7 bases remaining between them. The chain's CDR3 is CASSLAPRNEKLFF. The CDR3 nucleotides read TGTGCCAGCAGCTTAGCACCCAGGAATGAAAAACTGTTTTTT.

The gene calls are TRBV12-2 and TRBJ1-1; the D call of TRBD1 is as the table states it, not checked on the DNA. TRBV12-2 represents a pseudogene. The CDR3 runs 18 residues. DNA of the CDR3: TGTGCAAGTCGCTTAATGGGGGACAGGGGGCGCGTAGACACTGAAGCTTTCTTT. Its protein product is CASRLMGDRGRVDTEAFF.

The chain is built from TRBV27 and TRBJ2-7, with D perhaps matching TRBD2 (5 bases). With 2 bases removed from V and 2 bases from J, the gap between germline ends came to 13 bases. This CDR3 contains 15 residues. The V gene's germline CDR1 is MNHEY and CDR2 SMNVEV (reference sequence). The CDR3 region is CASSLQLGEPYEQYF. In DNA form, the CDR3 reads TGTGCCAGCAGTTTACAACTCGGGGAACCCTACGAGCAGTACTTC.

As to this clone: Other DNA sequences of this sample code for an identical CDR3. The chain employs TRBV9 and TRBJ1-4; TRBD1 matches 10 bases. Germline V gene lookup returns CDR1 SGDLS and CDR2 YYNGEE. V was clipped by 3 bases and J by 2 bases; unmatched bases: 1. This CDR3 has 15 residues. The DNA for the CDR3 is TGTGCCAGCAGCGCGGACAGGGGGACTAATGAAAAACTGTTTTTT. Protein product: CASSADRGTNEKLFF. The full variable domain, in which reference TRBV9 and TRBJ1-4 provide the parts outside the CDR3, is DSGVTQTPKHLITATGQRVTLRCSPRSGDLSVYWYQQSLDQGLQFLIQYYNGEERAKGNILERFSAQQFPDLHSELNLSSLELGDSALYFCASSADRGTNEKLFFGSGTQLSVL.

CDR3 in DNA: TGCGCCAGCAGCCAGACAGGGGTAAATGAGCAGTTCTTC. This gives the protein CASSQTGVNEQFF. V and J are TRBV5-1 and TRBJ2-1; 8 nucleotides agree with TRBD1. There are 13 residues in the CDR3. Germline V gives CDR1 SGHRS, CDR2 YFSETQ. V was pared by 4 bases and J by 7 bases, with 4 bases of the junction left unmatched.

CDR3 sequence reads: CATSRLGTVIHEQFF. CDR3 nucleotides: TGTGCCACCAGCAGACTCGGGACAGTAATCCATGAGCAGTTCTTC. The chain carries TRBV15 and TRBJ2-1, with 7 bases that match TRBD1. The trim removed 2 bases at V and 8 bases at J, leaving 9 bases unmatched. Germline V CDR1 and CDR2: LNHNV, YYDKDF (reference sequence). The CDR3 is made up of 15 amino acids.

Concerning this clone itself: The same CDR3 also results from other DNA sequences found in this sample. J is TRBJ2-7 and V is TRBV29-1; D perhaps matches TRBD2 (6 bases). The CDR3 has 15 residues. Germline V lookup: CDR1 SQVTM, CDR2 ANQGSEA. Trimming pared 0 bases from V and 1 base from J, leaving 13 bases between. The CDR3 spells CSVEDPTGESYEQYF. The DNA of the CDR3 is TGCAGCGTTGAAGACCCCACGGGGGAGTCCTACGAGCAGTACTTC.

The chain uses TRBV7-3 and TRBJ2-2; possibly TRBD1 for D (6 bases). Germline lookup yields CDR1 SGHTA and CDR2 FQGTGA. CDR3 size: 15 residues. Trimming removed 4 bases from V and 1 base from J, with 10 bases in between. The CDR3 DNA is TGTGCCAGCAGCTCCGGGACATTGAACACCGGGGAGCTGTTTTTT. Translating it yields CASSSGTLNTGELFF.

This rearrangement joins TRBV27 to TRBJ2-5; D perhaps matches TRBD1 (5 bases). This CDR3 is built from 12 residues. CDR1 MNHEY and CDR2 SMNVEV come from the germline V gene (reference sequence). V shed 4 bases and J shed 5 bases, with 8 bases lying between them. The CDR3 region has the DNA TGTGCCAGCAGTTCCTCAGGGGAGACCCAGTACTTC. Amino acids: CASSSSGETQYF.

The chain joins TRBV5-1 to TRBJ2-7; possibly TRBD1 for D (5 bases). The CDR3 has 12 amino acids. V was cut by 3 bases and J by 2 bases, with 6 bases left in between. CDR1 is SGHRS and CDR2 is YFSETQ in the germline V gene. The CDR3 nucleotides are TGCGCCAGCAGCTCGGACACCTACGAGCAGTACTTC. Its translation: CASSSDTYEQYF.